Listed below are T cell receptor beta chains from one sample, sequenced in a study of blood T cells in healthy people across ages. TCRdb itself ran the 5' RACE reads through MiXCR, one entry per CDR3 protein. Among roughly 1,300,000 distinct CDR3 sequences listed, approximately 59% were seen once. Sequencing was performed on blood. Receptors were obtained from a young man in good health. The CDR3 runs from the conserved cysteine through the conserved F or W. Fields, in order: V gene, J gene, clone size, CDR3 protein. The listing skips clone size in some rows; elsewhere it reads once, few, many or a size class.

V gene: TRBV15; J gene: TRBJ2-6; clone size: -; CDR3 protein: CATSRDRRGSGANVLTF
V gene: TRBV5-1; J gene: TRBJ1-1; clone size: once; CDR3 protein: CASSSKDMASNTEAFF
V gene: TRBV4-1; J gene: TRBJ2-4; clone size: -; CDR3 protein: CASSQGLAVGFAKNIQYF
V gene: TRBV7-9; J gene: TRBJ2-1; clone size: -; CDR3 protein: CASRQSSYNEQLF
V gene: TRBV20-1; J gene: TRBJ1-5; clone size: -; CDR3 protein: CSANYQNSQPQHF
V gene: TRBV7-9; J gene: TRBJ1-4; clone size: once; CDR3 protein: CASSLQGNAATNEKLFF
V gene: TRBV7-9; J gene: TRBJ2-1; clone size: few; CDR3 protein: CASSSKRDLSYNEQFF
V gene: TRBV6-2/TRBV6-3; J gene: TRBJ2-7; clone size: -; CDR3 protein: CASSYSKGCEQYF
V gene: TRBV20-1; J gene: TRBJ1-1; clone size: few; CDR3 protein: CSARDRGLGTTEAFF
V gene: TRBV4-1; J gene: TRBJ2-7; clone size: few; CDR3 protein: CASSLVRGGPYEQYF
V gene: TRBV4-2; J gene: TRBJ2-7; clone size: few; CDR3 protein: CASSQDRLSSYEQYF
V gene: TRBV7-6; J gene: -; clone size: -; CDR3 protein: CASSETGNYEQYF
V gene: TRBV7-2; J gene: TRBJ2-3; clone size: -; CDR3 protein: CASSPASQAEDTQYF
V gene: TRBV9; J gene: TRBJ1-6; clone size: -; CDR3 protein: CASSVATDNSPLHF
V gene: TRBV7-9; J gene: TRBJ2-1; clone size: -; CDR3 protein: CAGGTSDYNEQFF
V gene: TRBV10-3; J gene: TRBJ2-2; clone size: few; CDR3 protein: CAITGDTGELFF
V gene: TRBV6-5; J gene: TRBJ2-3; clone size: -; CDR3 protein: CASSIRGTQYF
V gene: TRBV20-1; J gene: TRBJ2-1; clone size: -; CDR3 protein: CSASSSRGAYNEQFF
V gene: TRBV7-9; J gene: TRBJ2-1; clone size: -; CDR3 protein: CASSLDGPRRYNEQFF
V gene: TRBV27; J gene: TRBJ1-4; clone size: few; CDR3 protein: CASSLYSNEKLFF
V gene: TRBV6-5; J gene: TRBJ2-3; clone size: -; CDR3 protein: CASSYSGRATDTQYF
V gene: TRBV14; J gene: TRBJ2-7; clone size: -; CDR3 protein: CASSDSLSSYEQYF
V gene: TRBV9; J gene: TRBJ2-7; clone size: few; CDR3 protein: CASSVTDNPYEQYF
V gene: TRBV29-1; J gene: TRBJ1-6; clone size: -; CDR3 protein: CSPKVGFYNSPLHF
V gene: TRBV7-2; J gene: TRBJ1-4; clone size: -; CDR3 protein: CASSLDRAGHNEKLFF
V gene: TRBV29-1; J gene: TRBJ2-1; clone size: few; CDR3 protein: CSVDRSSSYNEQFF